Given below is one T cell receptor beta chain in context. This clonotype was detected a few times. Its antigen has not been determined. Base qualities are missing; no much larger clone stands one base away. From the second PCR step onward, the TCR alpha chain libraries and the TCR beta chain libraries were amplified separately. To determine each donor's CMV status, fresh PBMCs were stimulated overnight with CMV viral lysate, and IFNgamma production from CD4+ T cells was then assessed. Miltenyi beads were used first to positively select CD4 T cells, and CD8 T cells were then positively selected from the CD4-negative fraction. After staining for CD3, CD4, CD8, CD45RA, CD27 and a live/dead dye, cells were sorted on a BD Aria II into four subsets based on CD45RA and CD27. A few healthy volunteers provided blood, and each donor's sample was split into CD4 and CD8 T cells and then further divided into four differentiation subsets. About 110 ml of peripheral blood was drawn per donor, and PBMC were isolated by Ficoll-Paque PLUS density-gradient centrifugation. Sorted cells were lysed in RLT buffer, and RNA was extracted with a Qiagen RNeasy kit and stored at -80°C.

The library relied on UMI-ligation and nested PCR. The beta constant-region primer was an equimolar mix of two oligonucleotides covering both TRBC1 and TRBC2. Four rounds of PCR were used to amplify ligated cDNA, with nested alpha and beta constant-region primers being used together with the SP2 primer. A single-stranded oligonucleotide carrying the SP2 primer and a 12-nucleotide UMI was ligated to the 3' end of the cDNA by T4 RNA ligase 1. Incubation of the ligation reaction lasted about 18-25 hours at 16 degrees C. To avoid over-amplification, PCR2 was usually performed as a SYBR Green qPCR and halted once a predetermined threshold was reached. Every purification after the first one was done using Agencourt AMPure XP magnetic beads. Libraries were quantified by Qubit and checked on a TapeStation, with a main peak expected near 650 bp. Pooled libraries were sequenced on an Illumina MiSeq with v2 2x251 paired-end kits, typically giving about 0.95-2.2 million reads per sample. Each sample library was pooled at 4 to 5 nM, and about 4.5-7% PhiX was included to improve cluster recognition. Per the source publication's procedure: Decombinator assigned V and J genes to Demultiplexor-processed FASTQ reads by tag matching, allowing a single base-pair mismatch. Collapsinator used UMIs to correct both sequencing errors and frequency errors arising from PCR heterogeneity. TCRs were translated and CDR3s were extracted from the conserved cysteine to the FGXG phenylalanine by CDR3Translator, with non-productive sequences being flagged. Gini, Shannon entropy and inverse Simpson indices were computed after subsampling the repertoires to the same number of UMI-defined TCRs. Within the linear range, a power law was fitted by maximum likelihood to the distributions of clonotype abundance. On one naive CD8 sample, the pipeline and MIGEC gave similar UMI counts, unique TCR numbers and clonal distributions. In one analysis, naive TCRs that were also found in any memory subset of the same donor were excluded from the naive repertoire. The repertoires were searched for approximately 7,000 CMV-associated CDR3 sequences that had been compiled from VDJdb and a published dataset. The public sequencing data were trimmed at Q25 with fastp and processed into clonotypes with MiXCR by TCRdb, which kept only in-frame beta chains. Here each entry gathers all rows of one CDR3 protein and keeps the most common genes and DNA. TCRdb, not the original authors, processed these V and J calls. The sample data list about 150,000 distinct CDR3 sequences, and 22% of these were observed just once. About 0.11% of the sample comes from the top ten.

This specimen belongs to a study of naive and memory T cell subsets (dated by TCRdb to 2016 to 2017). A note on the overall study: The study applied an open-source, UMI-based TCR alpha and beta sequencing pipeline to sorted naive and memory peripheral blood T cell subsets. IgG serology results and the functional CMV T cell responses were in complete agreement. RNA was DNase-treated and reverse transcribed with TCR constant-region primers, mostly using SuperScript III. Here is what the overall study found, with its caveats: The repertoire findings for the naive and memory subsets could not be validated against a ground truth because none was available. Naive repertoires, especially CD8, contained a few larger clonotypes, possibly memory cells re-expressing CD45RA. In both CD4 and CD8 cells, going from naive through CM, EM and EMRA, the Gini index went up while Shannon and inverse Simpson diversity went down. Each clonotype was defined as a single alpha or beta chain sequence rather than as a paired alpha/beta receptor. After error correction, only a single occurrence was seen for over 90% of naive TCR sequences, so much steeper abundance distributions were produced than in memory subsets. TCR abundance followed a power law with an exponent that was different for naive and memory subsets but consistent across the three individuals. RNA-based TCR counts may be affected by expression changes linked to T cell activation and differentiation.

Spanning cysteine to phenylalanine, the CDR3 consists of 15 amino acids. The read is trimmed to its CDR3 DNA, 45 bases read in frame from base 1. Compared with germline, V lacks 8 bases and J lacks 0 bases; bases without a gene match: 6. This receptor was obtained from a human donor in good health. This sequence uses TRBV12-3 or TRBV12-4 and TRBJ2-7; 11 bases in the junction line up with TRBD2. The source material was naive CD4+ T cells from blood. The sample's cell subset or site label, decoded: naive T cells, CD45RA high CD27+. The nucleotide sequence is TGTGCCAGCGTGCTAGCGGGAGGAAGCTCCTACGAGCAGTACTTC. Translated, it reads CASVLAGGSSYEQYF.